This T cell receptor beta chain originates from a study of blood T cell repertoires in COVID-19. Background on the study: Both acute and convalescent COVID-19 samples were obtained from the United States, Italy and Spain. The cDNA or gDNA used as material had been derived from T cells, B-cell-depleted T cells, or PBMCs.

The CDR3 consists of 12 residues. V was pared by 6 bases and J by 0 bases, with 6 bases between. From germline, CDR1 is LNHNV and CDR2 YYDKDF (reference sequence). Patients from Seattle were sampled longitudinally, starting during active infection. Methods used by the authors: Amplifying reference gene primers gave estimates of nucleated cell counts. The protocol was immunoSEQ multiplex PCR, while the TCRdb copy is restricted to in-frame clones and leaves out a portion. V and J calls and clone size are given by that table; D and trimming were obtained from the DNA. The sample includes about 120,000 clones, about 88% seen only once; the top ten take 3.5% to 5%.

Sequencing used peripheral blood. The TCR was taken from a man aged 55 to 70 with COVID-19, enrolled during active disease. V is TRBV15 and J is TRBJ2-7, with D perhaps matching TRBD1 (6 bases). CDR3 region: CATRDSSYEQYF. The CDR3 DNA sequence: TGTGCCACCAGGGACAGCTCCTACGAGCAGTACTTC.